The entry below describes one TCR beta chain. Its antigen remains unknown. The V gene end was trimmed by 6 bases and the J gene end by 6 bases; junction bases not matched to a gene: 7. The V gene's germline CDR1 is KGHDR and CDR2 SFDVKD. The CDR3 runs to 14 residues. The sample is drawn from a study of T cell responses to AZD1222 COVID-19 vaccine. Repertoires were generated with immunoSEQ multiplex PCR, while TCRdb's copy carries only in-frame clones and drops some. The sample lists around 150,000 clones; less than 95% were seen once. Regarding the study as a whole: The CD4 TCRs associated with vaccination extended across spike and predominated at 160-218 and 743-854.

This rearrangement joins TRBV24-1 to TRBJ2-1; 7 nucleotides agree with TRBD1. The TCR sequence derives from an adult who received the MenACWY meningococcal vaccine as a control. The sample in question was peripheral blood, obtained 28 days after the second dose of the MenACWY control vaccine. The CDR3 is CATSSTQGINEQFF. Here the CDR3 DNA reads TGTGCCACCAGTTCCACACAGGGGATCAATGAGCAGTTCTTC.